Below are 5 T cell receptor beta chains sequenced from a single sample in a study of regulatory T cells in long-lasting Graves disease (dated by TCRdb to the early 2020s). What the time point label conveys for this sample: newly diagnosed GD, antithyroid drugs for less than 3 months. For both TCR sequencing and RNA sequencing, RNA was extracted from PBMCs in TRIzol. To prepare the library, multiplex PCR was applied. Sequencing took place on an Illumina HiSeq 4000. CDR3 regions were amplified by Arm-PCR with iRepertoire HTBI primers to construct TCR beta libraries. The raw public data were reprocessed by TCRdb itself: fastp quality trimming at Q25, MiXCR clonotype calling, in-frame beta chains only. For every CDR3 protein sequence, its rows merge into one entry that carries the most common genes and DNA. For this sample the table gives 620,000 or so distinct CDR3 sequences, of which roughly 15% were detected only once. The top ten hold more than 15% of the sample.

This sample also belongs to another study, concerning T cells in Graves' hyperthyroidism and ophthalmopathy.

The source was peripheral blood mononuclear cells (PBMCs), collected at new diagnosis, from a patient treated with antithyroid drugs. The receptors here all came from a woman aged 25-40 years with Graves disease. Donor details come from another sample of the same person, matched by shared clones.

DNA for the CDR3: TGTGCCAGCACCCAGCCCGGAGATACGCAGTATTTT. Its protein is CASTQPGDTQYF. This chain links TRBV11-2 with TRBJ2-3; the D is unclear. The CDR3 covers 12 residues. V was clipped by 7 bases and J by 5 bases, with 10 bases between them. The germline V gene has CDR1 SGHAT and CDR2 FQNNGV. The complete variable domain, with remaining parts taken from reference TRBV11-2 and TRBJ2-3, reads EAGVAQSPRYKIIEKRQSVAFWCNPISGHATLYWYQQILGQGPKLLIQFQNNGVVDDSQLPKDRFSAERLKGVDSTLKIQPAKLEDSAVYLCASTQPGDTQYFGPGTRLTVL.

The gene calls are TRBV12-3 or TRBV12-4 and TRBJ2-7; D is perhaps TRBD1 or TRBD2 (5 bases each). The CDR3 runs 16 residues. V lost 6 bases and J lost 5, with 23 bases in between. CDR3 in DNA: TGTGCCAGCAGCTCAGACTGGGACGGAGCAGCCCACGAGCAGTACTTC. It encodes CASSSDWDGAAHEQYF.

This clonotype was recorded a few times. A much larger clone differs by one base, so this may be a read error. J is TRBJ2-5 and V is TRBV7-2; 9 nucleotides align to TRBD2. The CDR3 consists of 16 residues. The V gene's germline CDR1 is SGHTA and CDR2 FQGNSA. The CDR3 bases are TGTGCCAGCAGCGTCCTTAGCGGGAGCGGAGGAGAGACCCAGTGCTTC. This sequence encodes CASSVLSGSGGETQCF.

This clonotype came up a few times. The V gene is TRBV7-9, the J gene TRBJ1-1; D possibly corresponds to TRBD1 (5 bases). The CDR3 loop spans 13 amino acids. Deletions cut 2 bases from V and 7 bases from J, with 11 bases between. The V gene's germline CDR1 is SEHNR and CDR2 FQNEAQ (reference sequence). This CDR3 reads CASSLSLGGEAFF. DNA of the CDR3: TGTGCCAGCAGCTTATCATTGGGGGGTGAAGCTTTCTTT. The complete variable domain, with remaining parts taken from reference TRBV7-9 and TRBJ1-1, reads DTGVSQNPRHKITKRGQNVTFRCDPISEHNRLYWYRQTLGQGPEFLTYFQNEAQLEKSRLLSDRFSAERPKGSFSTLEIQRTEQGDSAMYLCASSLSLGGEAFFGQGTRLTVV.

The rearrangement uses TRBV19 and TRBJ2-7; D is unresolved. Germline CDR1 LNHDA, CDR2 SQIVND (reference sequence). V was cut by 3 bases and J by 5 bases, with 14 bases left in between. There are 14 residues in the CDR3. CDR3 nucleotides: TGTGCCAGTAGTATCTCCAGACTTTCGGACGAGCAGTACTTC. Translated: CASSISRLSDEQYF. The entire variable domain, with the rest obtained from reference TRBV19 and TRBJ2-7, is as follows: DGGITQSPKYLFRKEGQNVTLSCEQNLNHDAMYWYRQDPGQGLRLIYYSQIVNDFQKGDIAEGYSVSREKKESFPLTVTSAQKNPTAFYLCASSISRLSDEQYFGPGTRLTVT.